The clone carrying this TCR beta chain was detected ten times or more. The V end lost 5 bases, the J end lost 4 bases, and 15 bases lay between the germline ends. The CDR3 is 14 amino acids. These data belong to a study of regulatory T cells in long-lasting Graves disease. For TCR beta, libraries came from iRepertoire HTBI primers and Arm-PCR of CDR3 regions. One entry per CDR3 protein, called by TCRdb with MiXCR from the multiplex PCR reads. The sample lists fewer than 400,000 distinct CDR3 sequences, about 20% occurring once. The time point: persistent/refractory GD, antithyroid drugs over 5 years with positive TRAb. PBMC RNA was the source of the TCR library. Peripheral blood, at roughly 10 milliliters, went into EDTA tubes.

This receptor was obtained from a female donor with Graves disease. The input for sequencing was peripheral blood mononuclear cells (PBMCs), taken when the disease was refractory, from a patient treated with antithyroid drugs. The rearrangement joins TRBV12-3 or TRBV12-4 to TRBJ2-7; no reliable D call. The CDR3 sequence: CASSPQTGPYEQYF. CDR3 nucleotide sequence: TGTGCCAGCAGTCCACAGACCGGGCCTTACGAGCAGTACTTC.